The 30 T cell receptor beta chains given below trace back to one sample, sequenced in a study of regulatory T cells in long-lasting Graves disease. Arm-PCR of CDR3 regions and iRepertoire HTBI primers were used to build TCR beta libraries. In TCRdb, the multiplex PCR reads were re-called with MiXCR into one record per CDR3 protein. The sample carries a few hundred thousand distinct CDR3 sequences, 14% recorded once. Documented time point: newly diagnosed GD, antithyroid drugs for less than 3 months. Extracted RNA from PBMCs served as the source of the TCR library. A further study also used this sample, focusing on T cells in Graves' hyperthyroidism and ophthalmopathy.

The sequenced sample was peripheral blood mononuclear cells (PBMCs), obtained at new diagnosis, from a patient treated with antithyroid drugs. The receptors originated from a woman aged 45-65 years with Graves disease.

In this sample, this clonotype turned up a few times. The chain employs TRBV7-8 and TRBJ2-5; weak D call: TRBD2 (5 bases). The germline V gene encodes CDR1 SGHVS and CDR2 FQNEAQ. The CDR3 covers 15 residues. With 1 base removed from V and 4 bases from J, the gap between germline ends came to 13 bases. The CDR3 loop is CASSLGRGLVETQYF. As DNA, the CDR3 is TGTGCCAGCAGCTTAGGACGCGGGCTTGTAGAGACCCAGTACTTC.

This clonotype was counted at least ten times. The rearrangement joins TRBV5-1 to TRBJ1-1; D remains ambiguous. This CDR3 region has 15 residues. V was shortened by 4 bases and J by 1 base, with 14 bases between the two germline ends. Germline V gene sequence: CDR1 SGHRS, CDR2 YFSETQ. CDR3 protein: CASSRTGPANTEAFF. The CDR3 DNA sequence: TGCGCCAGCAGCCGGACCGGGCCCGCGAACACTGAAGCTTTCTTT.

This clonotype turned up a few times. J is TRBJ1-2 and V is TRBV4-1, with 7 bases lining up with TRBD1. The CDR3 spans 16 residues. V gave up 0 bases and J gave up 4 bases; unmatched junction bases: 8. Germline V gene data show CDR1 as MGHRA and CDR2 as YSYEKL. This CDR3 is CASSQDVDREVYGYTF. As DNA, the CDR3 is TGCGCCAGCAGCCAAGATGTCGACAGGGAGGTCTATGGCTACACCTTC.

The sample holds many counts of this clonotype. The CDR3 here is CASSLAQGLYNEQFF. The CDR3 coding sequence is TGTGCCAGCAGCTTAGCGCAGGGGCTCTACAATGAGCAGTTCTTC. The chain joins TRBV7-2 to TRBJ2-1; D might be TRBD1 (6 bases). CDR3 length: 15 amino acids. Germline V gene lookup returns CDR1 SGHTA and CDR2 FQGNSA. Trimming stripped 0 bases from V and 3 bases from J, with 9 bases between.

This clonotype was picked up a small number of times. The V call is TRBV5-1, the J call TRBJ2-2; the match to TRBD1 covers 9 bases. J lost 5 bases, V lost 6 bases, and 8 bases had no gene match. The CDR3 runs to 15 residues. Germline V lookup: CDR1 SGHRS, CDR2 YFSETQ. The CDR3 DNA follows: TGCGCCAGCAACCCGGGACAGGGAGGAACCGGGGAGCTGTTTTTT. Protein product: CASNPGQGGTGELFF.

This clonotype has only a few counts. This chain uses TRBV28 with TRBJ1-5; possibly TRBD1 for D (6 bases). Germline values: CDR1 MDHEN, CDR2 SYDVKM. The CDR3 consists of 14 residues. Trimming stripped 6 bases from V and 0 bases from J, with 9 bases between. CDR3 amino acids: CASRRTDSNQPQHF. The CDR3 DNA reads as TGTGCCAGCAGACGGACAGATAGCAATCAGCCCCAGCATTTT.

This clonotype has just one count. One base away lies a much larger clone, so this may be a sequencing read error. This chain's CDR3 is CASSFRGGPSYTF. CDR3 in DNA: TGTGCCAGCAGCTTCCGAGGGGGCCCTAGCTACACCTTC. The genes are TRBV7-9 and TRBJ1-2; 7 bases line up with TRBD1. After removal of 3 bases from V and 9 bases from J, the junction contained 7 bases not matched to a gene. The CDR3 is 13 amino acids. Germline V CDR1 and CDR2: SEHNR, FQNEAQ (reference sequence).

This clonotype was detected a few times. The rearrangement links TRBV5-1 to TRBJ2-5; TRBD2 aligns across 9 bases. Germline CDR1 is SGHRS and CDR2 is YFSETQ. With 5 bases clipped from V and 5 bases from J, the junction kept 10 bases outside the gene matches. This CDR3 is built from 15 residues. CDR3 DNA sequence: TGCGCCAGCAGGGCCCTAGCGGGAACAAAGGAGACCCAGTACTTC. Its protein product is CASRALAGTKETQYF.

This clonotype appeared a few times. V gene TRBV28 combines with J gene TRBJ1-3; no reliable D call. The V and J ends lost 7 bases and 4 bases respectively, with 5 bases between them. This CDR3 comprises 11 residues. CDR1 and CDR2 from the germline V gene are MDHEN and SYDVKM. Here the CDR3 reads CASTSGNTIYF. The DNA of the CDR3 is TGTGCCAGCACTTCGGGAAACACCATATATTTT.

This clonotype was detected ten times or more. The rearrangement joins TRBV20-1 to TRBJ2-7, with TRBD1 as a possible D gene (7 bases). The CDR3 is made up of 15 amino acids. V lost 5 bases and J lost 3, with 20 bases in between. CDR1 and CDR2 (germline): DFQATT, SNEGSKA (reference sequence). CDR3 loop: CSAPRSGDSNYEQYF. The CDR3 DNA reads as TGCAGTGCTCCCCGCTCGGGGGACAGCAACTACGAGCAGTACTTC.

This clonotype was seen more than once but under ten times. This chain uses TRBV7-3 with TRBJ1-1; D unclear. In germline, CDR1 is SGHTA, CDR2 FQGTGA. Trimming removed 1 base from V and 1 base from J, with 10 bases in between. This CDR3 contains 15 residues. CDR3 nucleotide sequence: TGTGCCAGCAGCTTAAACCCAGGTGGGAACACTGAAGCTTTCTTT. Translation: CASSLNPGGNTEAFF.

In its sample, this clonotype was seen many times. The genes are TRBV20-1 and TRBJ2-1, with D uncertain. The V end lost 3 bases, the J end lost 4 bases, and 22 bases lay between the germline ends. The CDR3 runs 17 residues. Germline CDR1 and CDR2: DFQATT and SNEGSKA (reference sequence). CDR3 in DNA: TGCAGTGCTAGGCGGAATAACCTTTACTACGTTTACAATGAGCAGTTCTTC. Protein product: CSARRNNLYYVYNEQFF.

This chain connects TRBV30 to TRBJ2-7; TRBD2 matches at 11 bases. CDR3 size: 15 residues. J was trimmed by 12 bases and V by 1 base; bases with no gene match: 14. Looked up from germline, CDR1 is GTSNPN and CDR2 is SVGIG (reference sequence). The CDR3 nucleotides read TGTGCCTGGAGTGCCCTCGGAATAGCGGGAGGGCAGGGGTACTTC. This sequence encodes CAWSALGIAGGQGYF.

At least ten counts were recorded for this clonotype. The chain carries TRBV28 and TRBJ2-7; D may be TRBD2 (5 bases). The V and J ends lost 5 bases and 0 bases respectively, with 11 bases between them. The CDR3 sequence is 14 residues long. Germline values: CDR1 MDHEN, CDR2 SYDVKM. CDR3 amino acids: CASSMDSYSYEQYF. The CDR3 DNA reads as TGTGCCAGCAGTATGGACTCCTACTCCTACGAGCAGTACTTC.

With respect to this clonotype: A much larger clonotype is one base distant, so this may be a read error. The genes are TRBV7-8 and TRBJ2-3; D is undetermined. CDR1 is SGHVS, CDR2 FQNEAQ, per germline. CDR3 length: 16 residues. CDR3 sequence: CASSLARVPHTDTHYF. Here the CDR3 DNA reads TGTGCCAGCAGCTTAGCACGGGTTCCACACACAGATACGCACTATTTT. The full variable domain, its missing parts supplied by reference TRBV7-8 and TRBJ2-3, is GAGVSQSPRYKVAKRGQDVALRCDPISGHVSLFWYQQALGQGPEFLTYFQNEAQLDKSGLPSDRFFAERPEGSVSTLKIQRTQQEDSAVYLCASSLARVPHTDTHYFGPGTRLTVL.

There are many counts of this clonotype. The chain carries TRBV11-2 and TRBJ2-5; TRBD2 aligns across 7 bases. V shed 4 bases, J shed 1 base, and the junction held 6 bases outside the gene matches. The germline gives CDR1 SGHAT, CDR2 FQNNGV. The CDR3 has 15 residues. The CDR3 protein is CASSSWGGGQETQYF. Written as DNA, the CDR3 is TGTGCCAGCAGCTCCTGGGGGGGGGGCCAAGAGACCCAGTACTTC.

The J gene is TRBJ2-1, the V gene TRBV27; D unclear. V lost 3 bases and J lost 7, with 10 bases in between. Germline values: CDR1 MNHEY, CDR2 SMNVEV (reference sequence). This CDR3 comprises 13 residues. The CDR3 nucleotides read TGTGCCAGCAGTTTCGGTAGTCTTAATGAGCAGTTCTTC. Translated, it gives CASSFGSLNEQFF.

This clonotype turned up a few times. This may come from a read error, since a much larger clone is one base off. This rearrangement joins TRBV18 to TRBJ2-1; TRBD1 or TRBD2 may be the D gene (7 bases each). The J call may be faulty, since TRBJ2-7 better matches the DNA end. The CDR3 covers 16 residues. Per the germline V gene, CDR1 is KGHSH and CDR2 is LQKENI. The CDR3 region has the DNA TGTGCCAGCTCACCGGGAGGGGGCCTTTCCTACAATGAGCAGTACTTC. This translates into CASSPGGGLSYNEQYF.

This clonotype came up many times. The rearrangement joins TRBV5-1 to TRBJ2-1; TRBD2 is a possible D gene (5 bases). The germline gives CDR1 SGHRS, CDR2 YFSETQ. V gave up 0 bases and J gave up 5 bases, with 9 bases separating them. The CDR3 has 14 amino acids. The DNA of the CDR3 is TGCGCCAGCAGCTTGGTCGGGAACAACAATGAGCAGTTCTTC. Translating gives CASSLVGNNNEQFF.

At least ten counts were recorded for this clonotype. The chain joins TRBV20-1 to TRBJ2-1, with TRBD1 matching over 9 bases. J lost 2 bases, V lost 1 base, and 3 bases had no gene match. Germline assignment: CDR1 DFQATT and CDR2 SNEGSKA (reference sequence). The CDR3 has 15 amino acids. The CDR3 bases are TGCAGTGCTAGAGGCCGGGACAGGGCCTACAATGAGCAGTTCTTC. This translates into CSARGRDRAYNEQFF.

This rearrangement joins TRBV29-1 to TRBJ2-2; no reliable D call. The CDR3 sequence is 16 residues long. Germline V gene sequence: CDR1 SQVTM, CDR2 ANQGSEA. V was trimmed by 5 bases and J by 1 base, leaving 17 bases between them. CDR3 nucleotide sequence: TGCAGCGTTCAGCCCGAAGGTAGACAGAACACCGGGGAGCTGTTTTTT. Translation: CSVQPEGRQNTGELFF.

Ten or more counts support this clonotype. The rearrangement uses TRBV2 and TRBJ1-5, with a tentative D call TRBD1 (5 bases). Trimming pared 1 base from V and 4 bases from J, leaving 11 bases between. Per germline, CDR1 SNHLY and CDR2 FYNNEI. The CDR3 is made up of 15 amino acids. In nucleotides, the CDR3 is TGTGCCAGCAGTGAAGACGTGGCAGGGAATCAGCCCCAGCATTTT. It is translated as CASSEDVAGNQPQHF.

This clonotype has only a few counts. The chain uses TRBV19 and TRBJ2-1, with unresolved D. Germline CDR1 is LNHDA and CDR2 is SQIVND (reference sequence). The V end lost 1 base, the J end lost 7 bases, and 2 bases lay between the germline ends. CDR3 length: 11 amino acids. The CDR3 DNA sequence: TGTGCCAGTAGTATAGCGAATGAGCAGTTCTTC. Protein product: CASSIANEQFF. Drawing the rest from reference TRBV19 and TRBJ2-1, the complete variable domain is DGGITQSPKYLFRKEGQNVTLSCEQNLNHDAMYWYRQDPGQGLRLIYYSQIVNDFQKGDIAEGYSVSREKKESFPLTVTSAQKNPTAFYLCASSIANEQFFGPGTRLTVL.

The DNA of the CDR3 is TGCGCCAGCAGTCGGACTAGCGGGAGGAGCCACGAGCAGTACTTC. Protein sequence: CASSRTSGRSHEQYF. This chain joins TRBV5-1 and TRBJ2-7; 14 bases align to TRBD2. Per germline, CDR1 SGHRS and CDR2 YFSETQ. The CDR3 consists of 15 residues. V shed 5 bases, J shed 5 bases, and the junction held 6 bases outside the gene matches.

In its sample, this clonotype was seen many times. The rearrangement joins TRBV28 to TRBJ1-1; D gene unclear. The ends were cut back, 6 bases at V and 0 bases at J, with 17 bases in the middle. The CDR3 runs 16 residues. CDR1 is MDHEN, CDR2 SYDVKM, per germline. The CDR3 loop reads CASSPDQVLLNTEAFF. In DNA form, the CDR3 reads TGTGCCAGCAGCCCAGATCAAGTCCTTCTGAACACTGAAGCTTTCTTT.

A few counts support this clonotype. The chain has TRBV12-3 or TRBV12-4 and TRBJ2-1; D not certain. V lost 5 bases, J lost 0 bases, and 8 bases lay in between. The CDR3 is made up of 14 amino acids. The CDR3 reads CASSPRPSYNEQFF. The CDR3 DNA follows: TGTGCCAGCAGTCCACGCCCCTCCTACAATGAGCAGTTCTTC.

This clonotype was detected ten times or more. This chain's CDR3 is CASSSSTGVSGDYGYTF. The CDR3 DNA is TGCGCCAGCAGCTCGTCAACGGGGGTCTCGGGGGACTATGGCTACACCTTC. The genes are TRBV5-1 and TRBJ1-2; the D gene is possibly TRBD1 (5 bases). V lost 3 bases and J 3 bases, leaving 21 bases between the germline ends. This CDR3 comprises 17 residues. Germline V gives CDR1 SGHRS, CDR2 YFSETQ.

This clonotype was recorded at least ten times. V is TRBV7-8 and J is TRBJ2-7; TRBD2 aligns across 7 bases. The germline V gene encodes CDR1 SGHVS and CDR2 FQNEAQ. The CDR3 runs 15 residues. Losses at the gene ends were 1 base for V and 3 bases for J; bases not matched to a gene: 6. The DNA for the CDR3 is TGTGCCAGCAGCTTAGAGCCTAGCGGTAACTACGAGCAGTACTTC. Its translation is CASSLEPSGNYEQYF.

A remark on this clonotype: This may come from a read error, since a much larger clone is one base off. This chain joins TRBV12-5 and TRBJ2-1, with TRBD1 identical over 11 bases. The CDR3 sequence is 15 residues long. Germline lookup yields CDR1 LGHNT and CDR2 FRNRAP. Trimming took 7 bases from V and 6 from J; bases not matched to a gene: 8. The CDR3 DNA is TGTGCTAGTGCCATTGGACAGGGGGCGGTCAATGAGCAGTTCTTC. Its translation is CASAIGQGAVNEQFF.

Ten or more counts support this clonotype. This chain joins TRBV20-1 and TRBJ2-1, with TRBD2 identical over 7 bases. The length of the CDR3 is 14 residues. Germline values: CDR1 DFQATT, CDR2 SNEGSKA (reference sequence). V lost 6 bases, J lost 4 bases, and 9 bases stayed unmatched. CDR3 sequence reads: CSAAGRDLYNEQFF. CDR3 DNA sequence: TGCAGTGCCGCAGGGAGGGACCTATACAATGAGCAGTTCTTC.